This T cell receptor (beta chain) was retrieved from a study of naive CD8 T cells in extremely preterm neonates. Findings and caveats of the study: Limitations included small sample size and variable preterm productive templates. Preterm CDR3s were shorter than older groups', with fewer N additions and less trimming.

Deliveries were elective term cesareans at roughly 35-43 weeks, with no labor or membrane rupture. Each sample had roughly 18,000–110,000 sorted naive CD8+ T cells. Regarding this clone: Its antigen is not known.

The V end lost 1 base, the J end lost 8 bases, and 12 bases lay between the germline ends. Germline V lookup: CDR1 PRHDT, CDR2 FYEKMQ (reference sequence). The CDR3 covers 14 residues. This table comes from immunoSEQ multiplex PCR, and its TCRdb copy is limited to in-frame clones, with some not included. The sample lists about 6,100 clones; roughly 98% were seen once. The rearrangement joins TRBV13 to TRBJ2-1; D is perhaps TRBD1 (5 bases). The clonotype originates from a newborn in good health. The source material was naive CD8+ T cells from cord blood. For the CDR3, the DNA is TGTGCCAGCAGCTTAGTCGACAGAGGAGATGAGCAGTTCTTC. Translating gives CASSLVDRGDEQFF.